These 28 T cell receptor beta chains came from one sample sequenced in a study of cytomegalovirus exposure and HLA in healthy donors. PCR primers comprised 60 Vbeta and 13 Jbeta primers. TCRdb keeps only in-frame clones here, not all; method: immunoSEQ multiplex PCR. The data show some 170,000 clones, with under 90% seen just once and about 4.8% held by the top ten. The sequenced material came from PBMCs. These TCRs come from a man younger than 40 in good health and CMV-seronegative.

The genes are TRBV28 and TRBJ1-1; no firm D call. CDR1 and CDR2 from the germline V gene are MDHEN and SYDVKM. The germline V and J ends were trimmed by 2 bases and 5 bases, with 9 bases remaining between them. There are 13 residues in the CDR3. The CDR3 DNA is TGTGCCAGCAGTTTAGGGTCCGGGACTGAAGCTTTCTTT. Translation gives CASSLGSGTEAFF. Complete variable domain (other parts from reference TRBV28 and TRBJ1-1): DVKVTQSSRYLVKRTGEKVFLECVQDMDHENMFWYRQDPGLGLRLIYFSYDVKMKEKGDIPEGYSVSREKKERFSLILESASTNQTSMYLCASSLGSGTEAFFGQGTRLTVV.

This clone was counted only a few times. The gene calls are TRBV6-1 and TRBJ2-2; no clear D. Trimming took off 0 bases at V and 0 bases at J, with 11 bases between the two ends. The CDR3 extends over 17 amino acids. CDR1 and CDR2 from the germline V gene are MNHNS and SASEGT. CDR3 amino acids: CASSEASGSANTGELFF. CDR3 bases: TGTGCCAGCAGTGAAGCCTCAGGTTCCGCGAACACCGGGGAGCTGTTTTTT.

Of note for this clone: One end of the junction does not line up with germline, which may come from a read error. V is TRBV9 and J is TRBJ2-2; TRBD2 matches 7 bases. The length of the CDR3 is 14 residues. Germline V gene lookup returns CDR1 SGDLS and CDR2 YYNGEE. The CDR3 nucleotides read TGTGCCAGCAGCGCAAGCGGGAATCCCGGGGAGCCGTTTTTT. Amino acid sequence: CASSASGNPGEPFF. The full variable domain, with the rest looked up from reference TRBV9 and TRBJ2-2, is DSGVTQTPKHLITATGQRVTLRCSPRSGDLSVYWYQQSLDQGLQFLIQYYNGEERAKGNILERFSAQQFPDLHSELNLSSLELGDSALYFCASSASGNPGEPFFGEGSRLTVL.

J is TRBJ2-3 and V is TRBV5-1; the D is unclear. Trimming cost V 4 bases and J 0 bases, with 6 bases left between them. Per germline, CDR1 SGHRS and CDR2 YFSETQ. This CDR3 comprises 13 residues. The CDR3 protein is CASSPLSTDTQYF. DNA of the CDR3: TGCGCCAGCAGCCCTCTCAGCACAGATACGCAGTATTTT.

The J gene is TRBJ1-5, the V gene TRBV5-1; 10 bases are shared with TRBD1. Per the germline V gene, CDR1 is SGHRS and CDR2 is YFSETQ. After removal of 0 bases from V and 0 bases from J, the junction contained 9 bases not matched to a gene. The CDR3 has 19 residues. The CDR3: CASSLGDRGASNSNQPQHF. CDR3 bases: TGCGCCAGCAGCTTGGGGGACAGGGGAGCTTCGAATAGCAATCAGCCCCAGCATTTT.

The CDR3: CASSLDGQGPAGYTF. The CDR3 nucleotides are TGTGCCAGCAGCTTAGACGGGCAGGGCCCTGCAGGCTACACCTTC. This chain uses TRBV7-8 with TRBJ1-2; a weak D match, TRBD1 (5 bases). The CDR3 sequence is 15 residues long. The germline V gene has CDR1 SGHVS and CDR2 FQNEAQ. Deletions cut 1 base from V and 8 bases from J, with 17 bases between.

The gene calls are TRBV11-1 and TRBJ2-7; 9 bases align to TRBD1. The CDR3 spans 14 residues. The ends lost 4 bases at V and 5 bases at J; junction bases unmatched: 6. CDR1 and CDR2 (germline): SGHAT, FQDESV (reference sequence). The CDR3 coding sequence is TGTGCCAGCAGCTCCGGGACAGGGTACAACGAGCAGTACTTC. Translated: CASSSGTGYNEQYF.

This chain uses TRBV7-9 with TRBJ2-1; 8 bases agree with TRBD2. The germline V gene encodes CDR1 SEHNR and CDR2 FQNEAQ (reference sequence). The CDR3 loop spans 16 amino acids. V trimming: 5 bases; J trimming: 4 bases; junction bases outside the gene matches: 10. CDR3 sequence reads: CASSLRELADYNEQFF. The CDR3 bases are TGTGCCAGCAGCCTTCGGGAACTAGCGGATTACAATGAGCAGTTCTTC.

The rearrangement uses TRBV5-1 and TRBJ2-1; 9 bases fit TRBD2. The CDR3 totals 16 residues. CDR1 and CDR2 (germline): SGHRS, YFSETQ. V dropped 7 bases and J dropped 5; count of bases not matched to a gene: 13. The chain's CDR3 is CASRHSGRGKDNEQFF. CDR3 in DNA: TGCGCCAGCCGCCATAGCGGGAGAGGTAAGGACAATGAGCAGTTCTTC. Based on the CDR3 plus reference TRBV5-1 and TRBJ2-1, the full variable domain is KAGVTQTPRYLIKTRGQQVTLSCSPISGHRSVSWYQQTPGQGLQFLFEYFSETQRNKGNFPGRFSGRQFSNSRSEMNVSTLELGDSALYLCASRHSGRGKDNEQFFGPGTRLTVL.

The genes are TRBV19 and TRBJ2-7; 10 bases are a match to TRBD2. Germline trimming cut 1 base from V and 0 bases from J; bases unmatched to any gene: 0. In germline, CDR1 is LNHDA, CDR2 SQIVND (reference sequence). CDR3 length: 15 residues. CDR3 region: CASSIGTSGSYEQYF. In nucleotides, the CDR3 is TGTGCCAGTAGTATAGGGACTAGCGGCTCCTACGAGCAGTACTTC.

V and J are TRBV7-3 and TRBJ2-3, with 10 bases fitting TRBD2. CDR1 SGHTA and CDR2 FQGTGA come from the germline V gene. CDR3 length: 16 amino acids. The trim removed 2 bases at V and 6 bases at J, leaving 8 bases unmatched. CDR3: CASSLASGSVVDTQYF. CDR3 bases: TGTGCCAGCAGCTTAGCTAGCGGGAGTGTGGTGGATACGCAGTATTTT.

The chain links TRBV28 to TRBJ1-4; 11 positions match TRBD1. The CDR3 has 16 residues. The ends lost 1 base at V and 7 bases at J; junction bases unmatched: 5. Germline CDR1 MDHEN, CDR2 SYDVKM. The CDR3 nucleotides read TGTGCCAGCAGTTTATTTGGGACAGGGGGTAGTGAAAAACTGTTTTTT. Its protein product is CASSLFGTGGSEKLFF.

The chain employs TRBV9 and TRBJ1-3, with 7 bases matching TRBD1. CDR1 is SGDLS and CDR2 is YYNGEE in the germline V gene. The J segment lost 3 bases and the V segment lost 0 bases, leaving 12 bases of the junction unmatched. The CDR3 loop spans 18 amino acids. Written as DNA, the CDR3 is TGTGCCAGCAGCGTAGACCCCTCGACAGGGTGGAGTGGAAACACCATATATTTT. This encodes CASSVDPSTGWSGNTIYF.

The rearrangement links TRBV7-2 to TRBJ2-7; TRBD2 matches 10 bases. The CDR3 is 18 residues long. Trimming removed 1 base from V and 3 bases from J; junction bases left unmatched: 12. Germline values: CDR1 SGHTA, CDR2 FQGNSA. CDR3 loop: CASSLGGSGGRRSYEQYF. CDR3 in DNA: TGTGCCAGCAGCTTAGGCGGTAGCGGGGGGCGTAGGAGCTACGAGCAGTACTTC. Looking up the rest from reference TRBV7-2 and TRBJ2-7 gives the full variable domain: GAGVSQSPSNKVTEKGKDVELRCDPISGHTALYWYRQSLGQGLEFLIYFQGNSAPDKSGLPSDRFSAERTGGSVSTLTIQRTQQEDSAVYLCASSLGGSGGRRSYEQYFGPGTRLTVT.

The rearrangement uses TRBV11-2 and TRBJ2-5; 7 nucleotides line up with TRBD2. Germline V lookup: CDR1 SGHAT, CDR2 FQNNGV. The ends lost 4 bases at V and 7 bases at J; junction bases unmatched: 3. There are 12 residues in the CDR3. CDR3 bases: TGTGCCAGCAGCTCCTGGGGGGGGACCCAGTACTTC. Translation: CASSSWGGTQYF.

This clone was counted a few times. The chain's CDR3 is CASSPTGETQYF. CDR3 bases: TGTGCCAGCAGCCCGACAGGAGAGACCCAGTACTTC. The chain carries TRBV28 and TRBJ2-5, with a weak D call TRBD1 (6 bases). The germline V gene has CDR1 MDHEN and CDR2 SYDVKM. This CDR3 has 12 residues. V was trimmed by 6 bases and J by 4 bases, leaving 9 bases between them.

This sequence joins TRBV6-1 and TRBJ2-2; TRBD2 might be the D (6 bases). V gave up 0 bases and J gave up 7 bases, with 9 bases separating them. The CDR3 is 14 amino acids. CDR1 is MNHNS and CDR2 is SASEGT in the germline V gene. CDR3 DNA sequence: TGTGCCAGCAGTGAAGCGCGGGGTGGCGGGGAGCTGTTTTTT. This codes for CASSEARGGGELFF.

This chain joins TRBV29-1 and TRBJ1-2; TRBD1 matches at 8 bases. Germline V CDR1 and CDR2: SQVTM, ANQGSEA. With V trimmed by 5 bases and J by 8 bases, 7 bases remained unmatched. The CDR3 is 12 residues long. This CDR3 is CSVLTGEGGYTF. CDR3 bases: TGCAGCGTTTTGACAGGGGAGGGAGGCTACACCTTC. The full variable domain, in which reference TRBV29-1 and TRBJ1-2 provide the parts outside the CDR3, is SAVISQKPSRDICQRGTSLTIQCQVDSQVTMMFWYRQQPGQSLTLIATANQGSEATYESGFVIDKFPISRPNLTFSTLTVSNMSPEDSSIYLCSVLTGEGGYTFGSGTRLTVV.

The CDR3 protein is CASSEQPDTEAFF. For the CDR3, the DNA is TGCGCCAGCAGCGAACAGCCCGACACTGAAGCTTTCTTT. The chain joins TRBV5-1 to TRBJ1-1; D unresolved. The CDR3 length is 13 residues. Germline V gene sequence: CDR1 SGHRS, CDR2 YFSETQ. The V end lost 4 bases, the J end lost 3 bases, and 10 bases lay between the germline ends.

CDR3 DNA sequence: TGCGCCAGCAGCCTCCGGGAGGGGGACTCCAACCGAGGAAACACCATATATTTT. Translated: CASSLREGDSNRGNTIYF. The chain carries TRBV5-1 and TRBJ1-3, with a tentative D call TRBD1 (6 bases). The ends were cut back, 4 bases at V and 4 bases at J, with 24 bases in the middle. This CDR3 is 18 amino acids long. Germline V lookup: CDR1 SGHRS, CDR2 YFSETQ.

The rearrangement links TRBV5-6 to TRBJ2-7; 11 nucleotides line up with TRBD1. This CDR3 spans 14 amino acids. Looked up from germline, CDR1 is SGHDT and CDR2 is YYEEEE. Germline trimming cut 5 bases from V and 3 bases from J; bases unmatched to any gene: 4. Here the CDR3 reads CASSWDRGSYEQYF. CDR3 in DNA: TGTGCCAGCAGTTGGGACAGGGGGAGCTACGAGCAGTACTTC.

Here the CDR3 DNA reads TGTGCCAGCAGCTTCTTCAAGGGACAGGGAATGGTTGGATACGAGCAGTACTTC. Its translation is CASSFFKGQGMVGYEQYF. The chain is built from TRBV7-9 and TRBJ2-7; 9 positions match TRBD1. Germline CDR1 is SEHNR and CDR2 is FQNEAQ (reference sequence). J was trimmed by 4 bases and V by 3 bases; bases with no gene match: 16. CDR3 length equals 18 residues.

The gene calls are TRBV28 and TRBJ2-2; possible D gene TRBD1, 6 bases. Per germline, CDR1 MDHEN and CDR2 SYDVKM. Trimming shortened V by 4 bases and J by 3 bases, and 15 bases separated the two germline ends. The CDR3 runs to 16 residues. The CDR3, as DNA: TGTGCCAGCAGTTGGCTCCGACAGGAGCACACCGGGGAGCTGTTTTTT. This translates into CASSWLRQEHTGELFF.

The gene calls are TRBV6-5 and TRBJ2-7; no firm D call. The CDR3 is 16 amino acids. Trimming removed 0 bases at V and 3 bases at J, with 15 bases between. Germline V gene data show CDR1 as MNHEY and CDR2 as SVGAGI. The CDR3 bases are TGTGCCAGCAGTTACTCCCCGAGCGTAAGAATCTACGAGCAGTACTTC. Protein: CASSYSPSVRIYEQYF.

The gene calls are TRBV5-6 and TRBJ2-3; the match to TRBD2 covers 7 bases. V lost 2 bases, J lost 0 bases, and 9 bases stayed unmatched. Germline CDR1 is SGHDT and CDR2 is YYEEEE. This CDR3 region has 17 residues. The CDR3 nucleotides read TGTGCCAGCAGCTTTAGGGAGCGGGGTTCTAGCACAGATACGCAGTATTTT. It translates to CASSFRERGSSTDTQYF.

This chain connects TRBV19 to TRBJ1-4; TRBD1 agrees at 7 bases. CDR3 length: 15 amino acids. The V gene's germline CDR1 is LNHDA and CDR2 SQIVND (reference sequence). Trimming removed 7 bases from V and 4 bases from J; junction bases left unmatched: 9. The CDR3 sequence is CASTLGTALNEKLFF. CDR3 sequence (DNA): TGTGCCAGTACCTTAGGGACAGCCCTTAATGAAAAACTGTTTTTT.

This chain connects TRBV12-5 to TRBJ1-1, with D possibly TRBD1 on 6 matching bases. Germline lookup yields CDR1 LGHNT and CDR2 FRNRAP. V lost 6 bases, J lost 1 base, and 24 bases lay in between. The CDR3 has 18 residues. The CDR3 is CASGISYGARGGNTEAFF. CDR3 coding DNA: TGTGCTAGTGGCATAAGTTATGGGGCCAGGGGCGGGAACACTGAAGCTTTCTTT.

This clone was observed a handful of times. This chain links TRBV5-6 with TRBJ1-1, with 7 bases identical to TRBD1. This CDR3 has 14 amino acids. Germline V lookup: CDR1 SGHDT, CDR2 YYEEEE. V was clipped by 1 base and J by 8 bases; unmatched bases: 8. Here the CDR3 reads CASSLMRDRREAFF. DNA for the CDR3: TGTGCCAGCAGCTTGATGAGGGACAGAAGAGAAGCTTTCTTT.